Listed below are T cell receptor beta chains from one sample, sequenced in a study of T cell responses to AZD1222 COVID-19 vaccine. The repertoire was sequenced with immunoSEQ multiplex PCR; TCRdb's copy has only in-frame clones and lacks some. The data contain over 100,000 clones, approximately 90% of them seen just once; the ten biggest clones take up 2% to 2.5%. The sequencing used peripheral blood, collected on day 0 of AZD1222 vaccination. The receptor set was obtained from an adult in good health. The CDR3 runs from the conserved cysteine through the conserved F or W. The D gene is left open where the match is weak. The size entry is marked missing in some rows and otherwise reads once, few, many or a size class.

v_call,d_call,clone_size,j_call,cdr3_aa,cdr3_nt
TRBV5-4,TRBD2,-,TRBJ2-1,CASSLPGLDNEQFF,TGTGCCAGCAGCTTACCGGGACTAGACAATGAGCAGTTCTTC
TRBV7-7,TRBD2,-,TRBJ2-7,CASSLAAGDYEQYF,TGTGCTAGCAGCTTAGCGGCGGGAGACTACGAGCAGTACTTC
TRBV7-8,TRBD1,-,TRBJ2-5,CASSNTGEETQYF,TGTGCCAGCAGCAACACAGGGGAGGAGACCCAGTACTTC
TRBV9,TRBD2,-,TRBJ2-5,CASSSREGGTQYF,TGTGCCAGCAGTTCCAGGGAGGGAGGGACCCAGTACTTC
TRBV28,-,-,TRBJ1-2,CASSKGIYGYTF,TGTGCCAGTTCTAAAGGGATCTATGGCTACACCTTC
TRBV30,TRBD2,-,TRBJ2-1,CAWTPGPSGNPFF,TGTGCCTGGACCCCCGGGCCTAGCGGGAACCCGTTCTTC
TRBV7-9,-,-,TRBJ1-4,CASSSEVEKLFF,TGTGCCAGCAGCTCCGAGGTTGAAAAACTGTTTTTT
TRBV18,TRBD2,once,TRBJ2-1,CASSPLAGGSPSSYNEQFF,TGTGCCAGCTCACCCCTAGCGGGAGGGTCCCCGAGCTCCTACAATGAGCAGTTCTTC
TRBV12-3/TRBV12-4,-,-,TRBJ2-2,CATKGTRTGELFF,TGTGCCACCAAAGGGACTCGCACCGGGGAGCTGTTTTTT
TRBV12-3/TRBV12-4,-,-,TRBJ1-6,CASSLSRSPLHF,TGTGCCAGCAGCCTCTCTAGATCACCCCTCCACTTT
TRBV3-1/TRBV3-2,TRBD2,-,TRBJ2-3,CASSQKGTSGSDTQYF,TGTGCCAGCAGCCAGAAGGGGACTAGCGGGTCAGATACGCAGTATTTT
TRBV24-1,-,-,TRBJ2-1,CATSDTGRTTHEQFF,TGTGCCACCAGTGACACAGGACGAACTACCCATGAGCAGTTCTTC
TRBV6-5,TRBD2,-,TRBJ2-2,CASRTRIGELFF,TGTGCCAGCCGGACTAGAATCGGGGAGCTGTTTTTT
TRBV13,-,-,TRBJ2-2,CASSWSTGELFF,TGTGCCAGCAGCTGGTCGACCGGGGAGCTGTTTTTT
TRBV28,-,once,TRBJ1-6,CASTPATWNNSPLHF,TGTGCCAGCACCCCGGCCACATGGAATAATTCACCCCTCCACTTT
TRBV3-1/TRBV3-2,-,-,TRBJ2-2,CASRERVTGELFF,TGTGCCAGCAGAGAAAGGGTCACCGGGGAGCTGTTTTTT
TRBV27,TRBD1,-,TRBJ1-5,CASSFQGVDQPQHF,TGTGCCAGCAGTTTTCAGGGGGTGGATCAGCCCCAGCATTTT
TRBV2,-,-,TRBJ2-2,CASVGGNTGELFF,TGTGCCAGCGTGGGGGGCAACACCGGGGAGCTGTTTTTT
TRBV5-1,-,few,TRBJ2-3,CASSGGGLTDTQYF,TGCGCCAGCAGCGGTGGGGGTTTAACAGATACGCAGTATTTT
TRBV28,-,-,TRBJ1-3,CASSLFTYSGNTIYF,TGTGCCAGCAGTTTATTCACCTACTCTGGAAACACCATATATTTT
TRBV11-2,-,-,TRBJ2-3,CASRQIGGMGSDTQYF,TGTGCCAGCAGGCAGATAGGGGGGATGGGGTCAGATACGCAGTATTTT
TRBV28,-,-,TRBJ2-2,CASSTRKAQITGELFF,TGTGCCAGCAGTACCCGTAAGGCTCAGATAACCGGGGAGCTGTTTTTT
TRBV6-2/TRBV6-3,-,-,TRBJ2-1,CASSYDGPKEQFF,TGTGCCAGCAGTTACGATGGCCCGAAAGAGCAGTTCTTC
TRBV9,TRBD2,-,TRBJ2-3,CASSVGGRADTQYF,TGTGCCAGCAGCGTCGGGGGGAGGGCAGATACGCAGTATTTT
TRBV5-5,-,-,TRBJ2-5,CASSLMGSYQETQYF,TGTGCCAGCAGCTTGATGGGCAGCTACCAAGAGACCCAGTACTTC
TRBV5-4,-,-,TRBJ1-6,CASSRDGGSWNSPLHF,TGTGCCAGCAGCCGGGACGGGGGCTCGTGGAATTCACCCCTCCACTTT